This TCR beta chain is drawn from a study of T-cell reconstitution after alpha-beta-depleted transplantation in children. Unique molecular identifiers were incorporated during preparation of the TCRbeta library. From the PCR reads, TCRdb called clonotypes with MiXCR, one entry per CDR3 protein. Of about 500,000 distinct CDR3 sequences in the sample, around a third are singletons; the top ten hold more than 2%. This clonotype came up once. Mismatch with germline at one junction end may stem from a read error. The CDR3 covers 14 residues. Germline V gene sequence: CDR1 SGHRS, CDR2 YFSETQ. V is TRBV5-1 and J is TRBJ1-4; the match to TRBD1 covers 11 bases. This receptor was identified in a human donor who donated a stem cell graft to a child with aplastic anemia. The sample was PBMCs from the stem cell graft donor, taken from the stem cell graft. The CDR3 region is CASSSGTGGEKPFF. CDR3 DNA: TGCGCCAGCAGTTCCGGGACAGGGGGTGAAAAACCGTTTTTT.